This paragraph reports one T cell receptor beta chain. No antigen is known for it. This sample was taken from a study of molecular identifiers for immune sequencing clone quantification. Turning to the study itself: In the replicates, RNA derived from around 18,000 or 91,000 naive CD8 cells was divided into five parts, and four were sequenced.

CDR1 MNHEY and CDR2 SVGAGI come from the germline V gene. Trimming took off 2 bases at V and 9 bases at J, with 14 bases between the two ends. The CDR3 spans 15 residues. With listed TCR primers and previously described methods, bulk TCR libraries were prepared. TCRdb itself ran the PCR reads through MiXCR, one entry per CDR3 protein. The sample has about half a million distinct CDR3 sequences; 20% to 25% are singletons. Overall study findings and caveats: Should identical TCR molecules share a barcode, the sizes of highly expanded clones could be underestimated.

Sorted naive CD8 T cells were those defined as CD8+CD4-CCR7+CD45RA+. The rearrangement uses TRBV6-5 and TRBJ1-6; possibly TRBD1 for D (5 bases). What was sequenced was naive CD8+ T cells from blood, with Jurkat cell RNA spiked in. Subset here: FACS-sorted CD8+CD4-CCR7+CD45RA+ naive T cells. This TCR was sampled from a human donor in good health. Some libraries in this study had Jurkat cell RNA spiked in. For the CDR3, the DNA is TGTGCCAGCAGTTACGGGTCAAGGGGAATTTCACCCCTCCACTTT. This translates into CASSYGSRGISPLHF.